This T cell receptor beta chain emerged from a study of cytomegalovirus exposure and HLA in healthy donors. Study-wide points: Sequencing probably produced one cluster of sequence variants that were highly shared. When the data were analyzed later, several of the most significant clusters appeared to be linked to common viral pathogens. TCR beta V- and J-gene trimming was later associated with a missense DCLRE1C variant. Sequences of the TCR beta chain were said to predict the HLA-A and HLA-B alleles of most subjects accurately.

PCR amplification relied on 60 Vbeta primers (plus 13 Jbeta primers). Generated by immunoSEQ multiplex PCR, the TCRdb table keeps only in-frame clones and is missing some. The top ten clones hold roughly a fifth of a sample with some 120,000 clones, roughly 80% of them seen once. In the case of this clone: Its antigen is unidentified.

The source of this sequence is a man aged 30 to 45 in good health and CMV-seropositive. The specimen was PBMCs.

The CDR3 coding sequence is TGCGCCAGCAGCTTGGATGGCAGGCGGAACACTGAAGCTTTCTTT. Protein product: CASSLDGRRNTEAFF. The chain recombines TRBV5-1 with TRBJ1-1, with D unresolved. Germline V gene data show CDR1 as SGHRS and CDR2 as YFSETQ. There are 15 residues in the CDR3. Trimming left V 0 bases short and J 1 base short, with 10 bases between.